The 27 T cell receptor beta chains reported below all come from one sample, sequenced in a study of radiation and T cells in renal cell carcinoma. Sequencing was performed with immunoSEQ multiplex PCR; in TCRdb, only in-frame clones are kept and a portion is missing. The sample has 130,000 or so clones, around four fifths seen once. The time point is: baseline pretreatment blood. The treatment: 15 Gy SBRT to primary tumor, nephrectomy 4 weeks later. The material sequenced was blood, taken from a patient whose treatment included radiotherapy and nephrectomy. These TCRs come from a woman in her forties or fifties with renal cell carcinoma.

This clone was recorded only once. This rearrangement joins TRBV4-3 to TRBJ2-2; D gene uncertain. The germline V gene encodes CDR1 LGHNA and CDR2 YSLEER. The V and J ends lost 0 bases and 6 bases respectively, with 11 bases between them. The CDR3 runs to 15 residues. The CDR3 here is CASSQDGVGPGELFF. The CDR3 nucleotides are TGCGCCAGCAGCCAAGATGGCGTTGGGCCCGGGGAGCTGTTTTTT.

V usage is TRBV9 and J usage is TRBJ1-2, with D perhaps matching TRBD1 (5 bases). V was cut by 7 bases and J by 7 bases, with 11 bases left in between. Germline CDR1 and CDR2: SGDLS and YYNGEE. This CDR3 region has 11 residues. CDR3 sequence (DNA): TGTGCCAGCGCGCAGGGCCCTGGCTACACCTTC. Amino acid sequence: CASAQGPGYTF. Full variable domain (rest looked up from reference TRBV9 and TRBJ1-2): DSGVTQTPKHLITATGQRVTLRCSPRSGDLSVYWYQQSLDQGLQFLIQYYNGEERAKGNILERFSAQQFPDLHSELNLSSLELGDSALYFCASAQGPGYTFGSGTRLTVV.

The J gene is TRBJ1-1, the V gene TRBV5-1; 8 bases map to TRBD1. The CDR3 sequence is 13 residues long. Germline V lookup: CDR1 SGHRS, CDR2 YFSETQ. V shed 2 bases, J shed 4 bases, and the junction held 1 base outside the gene matches. The CDR3 DNA is TGCGCCAGCAGCTTCGGACAGGGCACTGAAGCTTTCTTT. This gives the protein CASSFGQGTEAFF.

This chain connects TRBV11-3 to TRBJ2-3; D remains unclear. Germline lookup yields CDR1 SGHNT and CDR2 YENEEA. Trimming stripped 1 base from V and 4 bases from J, with 9 bases between. This CDR3 region has 14 residues. For the CDR3, the DNA is TGTGCCAGCAGCTTAGTATCGACATCAGATACGCAGTATTTT. The encoded protein is CASSLVSTSDTQYF. The whole variable domain, filled in from reference TRBV11-3 and TRBJ2-3, reads EAGVVQSPRYKIIEKKQPVAFWCNPISGHNTLYWYLQNLGQGPELLIRYENEEAVDDSQLPKDRFSAERLKGVDSTLKIQPAELGDSAVYLCASSLVSTSDTQYFGPGTRLTVL.

In its sample, this clone was seen once. The V and J genes are TRBV18 and TRBJ1-2, with 8 bases aligning to TRBD1. V was clipped by 2 bases and J by 2 bases; unmatched bases: 1. The CDR3 runs to 14 residues. Per the germline V gene, CDR1 is KGHSH and CDR2 is LQKENI. The CDR3: CASSPGTGNYGYTF. CDR3 in DNA: TGTGCCAGCTCACCAGGGACAGGCAACTATGGCTACACCTTC. Full variable domain (remainder filled in from reference TRBV18 and TRBJ1-2): NAGVMQNPRHLVRRRGQEARLRCSPMKGHSHVYWYRQLPEEGLKFMVYLQKENIIDESGMPKERFSAEFPKEGPSILRIQQVVRGDSAAYFCASSPGTGNYGYTFGSGTRLTVV.

This chain links TRBV5-1 with TRBJ1-1; 7 bases fit TRBD1. The CDR3 length is 15 residues. The trim removed 2 bases at V and 4 bases at J, leaving 8 bases unmatched. Per the germline V gene, CDR1 is SGHRS and CDR2 is YFSETQ. The CDR3 region has the DNA TGCGCCAGCAGCTTAGAACCGACAGGGATCACTGAAGCTTTCTTT. It translates to CASSLEPTGITEAFF. Full variable domain (remainder filled in from reference TRBV5-1 and TRBJ1-1): KAGVTQTPRYLIKTRGQQVTLSCSPISGHRSVSWYQQTPGQGLQFLFEYFSETQRNKGNFPGRFSGRQFSNSRSEMNVSTLELGDSALYLCASSLEPTGITEAFFGQGTRLTVV.

The genes are TRBV30 and TRBJ1-2; no definite D call. The ends were cut back, 1 base at V and 5 bases at J, with 8 bases in the middle. Germline CDR1 reads GTSNPN; CDR2 reads SVGIG (reference sequence). This CDR3 has 12 amino acids. The CDR3 nucleotides read TGTGCCTGGAGTGCACAACCATATGGCTACACCTTC. Amino acid sequence: CAWSAQPYGYTF.

This rearrangement joins TRBV7-2 to TRBJ2-7; 9 nucleotides align to TRBD1. The germline V gene encodes CDR1 SGHTA and CDR2 FQGNSA. The length of the CDR3 is 17 residues. The ends lost 0 bases at V and 1 base at J; junction bases unmatched: 7. The CDR3 nucleotides are TGTGCCAGCAGCTTAGCTTCTGGGGGACAGGGTTCCTACGAGCAGTACTTC. Translation gives CASSLASGGQGSYEQYF.

The genes are TRBV5-1 and TRBJ1-2; D is unclear. Germline lookup yields CDR1 SGHRS and CDR2 YFSETQ. There are 14 residues in the CDR3. V lost 0 bases, J lost 5 bases, and 11 bases lay in between. Here the CDR3 reads CASSLDSPGYGYTF. The CDR3 nucleotides read TGCGCCAGCAGCTTGGACAGCCCTGGGTATGGCTACACCTTC.

By sample fraction, this clone is medium-sized. The chain links TRBV28 to TRBJ2-3; 7 bases map to TRBD2. This CDR3 has 18 residues. The trim removed 4 bases at V and 0 bases at J, leaving 13 bases unmatched. Germline V lookup: CDR1 MDHEN, CDR2 SYDVKM. The CDR3 region is CASSSAHIAGPSTDTQYF. The DNA of the CDR3 is TGTGCCAGCAGTTCAGCCCATATAGCGGGCCCTAGCACAGATACGCAGTATTTT.

This clone occurred many times. The chain employs TRBV30 and TRBJ2-3; D perhaps matches TRBD1 (5 bases). Trimming shortened V by 0 bases and J by 2 bases, and 18 bases separated the two germline ends. Germline loops: CDR1 GTSNPN, CDR2 SVGIG (reference sequence). The length of the CDR3 is 17 residues. CDR3 in amino acids: CAWSVRWTTYFTDTQYF. The CDR3 DNA sequence: TGTGCCTGGAGTGTACGATGGACAACCTACTTCACAGATACGCAGTATTTT.

V usage is TRBV7-2 and J usage is TRBJ2-5; D unclear. Trimming shortened V by 1 base and J by 4 bases, and 7 bases separated the two germline ends. This CDR3 is 13 amino acids long. CDR1 and CDR2 from the germline V gene are SGHTA and FQGNSA. The CDR3 reads CASSLVYGETQYF. The CDR3 coding sequence is TGTGCCAGCAGCTTAGTTTACGGAGAGACCCAGTACTTC.

The chain joins TRBV5-1 to TRBJ2-6; maybe TRBD2 (6 bases). V lost 1 base and J 0 bases, leaving 14 bases between the germline ends. CDR1 and CDR2 from the germline V gene are SGHRS and YFSETQ. The CDR3 has 18 amino acids. The CDR3 protein is CASSLSGEEDSGANVLTF. The CDR3 bases are TGCGCCAGCAGCTTGTCGGGGGAAGAGGACTCTGGGGCCAACGTCCTGACTTTC. Supplemented by reference TRBV5-1 and TRBJ2-6, the full variable domain reads KAGVTQTPRYLIKTRGQQVTLSCSPISGHRSVSWYQQTPGQGLQFLFEYFSETQRNKGNFPGRFSGRQFSNSRSEMNVSTLELGDSALYLCASSLSGEEDSGANVLTFGAGSRLTVL.

The chain joins TRBV5-1 to TRBJ2-7; D is unresolved. CDR1 and CDR2 from the germline V gene are SGHRS and YFSETQ. Trimming pared 6 bases from V and 6 bases from J, leaving 19 bases between. This CDR3 has 14 amino acids. In nucleotides, the CDR3 is TGCGCCAGCACTTTGGGTTCCAACTCGGGCGAGCAGTACTTC. Protein product: CASTLGSNSGEQYF.

V and J are TRBV19 and TRBJ1-5; D perhaps matches TRBD1 (6 bases). Trimming stripped 3 bases from V and 2 bases from J, with 11 bases between. This CDR3 has 15 amino acids. Germline V gene lookup returns CDR1 LNHDA and CDR2 SQIVND (reference sequence). Here the CDR3 DNA reads TGTGCCAGTAGTATCTCAGGGGTAGGCAATCAGCCCCAGCATTTT. This sequence encodes CASSISGVGNQPQHF. Based on the CDR3 plus reference TRBV19 and TRBJ1-5, the full variable domain is DGGITQSPKYLFRKEGQNVTLSCEQNLNHDAMYWYRQDPGQGLRLIYYSQIVNDFQKGDIAEGYSVSREKKESFPLTVTSAQKNPTAFYLCASSISGVGNQPQHFGDGTRLSIL.

The chain uses TRBV7-2 and TRBJ2-7; D remains unclear. The CDR3 totals 16 residues. CDR1 and CDR2 (germline): SGHTA, FQGNSA. Between the trimmed V and J ends, which lost 1 base and 0 bases, there was a span of 13 bases. In nucleotides, the CDR3 is TGTGCCAGCAGCTTAGGTAGCCCCTTAAGCTCCTACGAGCAGTACTTC. It yields the protein CASSLGSPLSSYEQYF.

This chain links TRBV19 with TRBJ2-1; no definite D call. V dropped 4 bases and J dropped 5 bases, with 9 bases sitting between them. This CDR3 is 13 amino acids long. Germline CDR1 reads LNHDA; CDR2 reads SQIVND (reference sequence). The chain's CDR3 is CASSKGLNNEQFF. The CDR3 region has the DNA TGTGCCAGTAGTAAAGGCTTAAACAATGAGCAGTTCTTC.

The chain has TRBV30 and TRBJ2-2, with a weak D call TRBD1 (5 bases). Between the trimmed V and J ends, which lost 0 bases and 7 bases, there was a span of 9 bases. CDR3 length: 13 amino acids. Germline-derived CDR1 and CDR2 are GTSNPN and SVGIG (reference sequence). CDR3: CAWSVRRVGELFF. In DNA form, the CDR3 reads TGTGCCTGGAGTGTACGCAGGGTCGGGGAGCTGTTTTTT.

The V gene is TRBV27, the J gene TRBJ2-1; D unclear. The V gene lost 11 bases and the J gene lost 5 bases, with 4 bases spanning the gap. CDR3 length: 9 residues. CDR1 MNHEY and CDR2 SMNVEV come from the germline V gene (reference sequence). The CDR3: CAGNNEQFF. CDR3 coding DNA: TGTGCCGGTAACAATGAGCAGTTCTTC.

Notes on this clone: The same CDR3 is also encoded by other DNA sequences in this sample. V gene TRBV7-2 combines with J gene TRBJ2-3; D possibly corresponds to TRBD1 (5 bases). Per germline, CDR1 SGHTA and CDR2 FQGNSA. CDR3 length: 13 residues. Trimming took 5 bases from V and 6 from J, leaving 12 bases between them. CDR3 protein: CASSQQGADTQYF. For the CDR3, the DNA is TGTGCCAGCAGCCAACAAGGGGCCGATACGCAGTATTTT.

The J gene is TRBJ2-1, the V gene TRBV6-5, with D possibly matching TRBD1 (5 bases). The V gene lost 5 bases and the J gene lost 5 bases, with 13 bases spanning the gap. Germline values: CDR1 MNHEY, CDR2 SVGAGI. CDR3 size: 14 residues. Here the CDR3 reads CASSPDRAHNEQFF. The DNA for the CDR3 is TGTGCCAGCAGTCCCGACAGAGCGCACAATGAGCAGTTCTTC.

The DNA of the CDR3 is TGTGCCAGCAGCTTAAAGACCGGGACAAACTATGGCTACACCTTC. Translated: CASSLKTGTNYGYTF. This rearrangement joins TRBV7-9 to TRBJ1-2, with D perhaps matching TRBD1 (6 bases). Germline CDR1 is SEHNR and CDR2 is FQNEAQ (reference sequence). V lost 2 bases, J lost 2 bases, and 12 bases lay in between. The CDR3 consists of 15 residues.

Concerning this clone: A junction boundary mismatches the germline segment, possibly from a read error. The V and J genes are TRBV29-1 and TRBJ2-3; the D gene is possibly TRBD1 (5 bases). Germline CDR1 SQVTM, CDR2 ANQGSEA. The length of the CDR3 is 15 residues. The CDR3 loop reads CSVDVIALSTGTQYF. The CDR3 region has the DNA TGCAGCGTTGACGTAATAGCCCTTAGCACAGGTACGCAGTATTTT.

The chain links TRBV5-4 to TRBJ1-2; maybe TRBD1 (5 bases). V was clipped by 0 bases and J by 4 bases, with 10 bases between them. This CDR3 region has 14 residues. Germline assignment: CDR1 SGHNT and CDR2 YYREEE (reference sequence). CDR3 DNA sequence: TGTGCCAGCAGCTTGGCCAGGGAGGTCTATGGCTACACCTTC. It translates to CASSLAREVYGYTF. Filled out from reference TRBV5-4 and TRBJ1-2, the complete variable domain reads ETGVTQSPTHLIKTRGQQVTLRCSSQSGHNTVSWYQQALGQGPQFIFQYYREEENGRGNFPPRFSGLQFPNYSSELNVNALELDDSALYLCASSLAREVYGYTFGSGTRLTVV.

This clone was found a few times. The chain uses TRBV14 and TRBJ1-2; D is possibly TRBD1 (6 bases). The CDR3 loop spans 13 amino acids. Between the trimmed V and J ends, which lost 0 bases and 4 bases, there was a span of 6 bases. Germline V gene lookup returns CDR1 SGHDN and CDR2 FVKESK. Here the CDR3 reads CASSQDRGYGYTF. CDR3 in DNA: TGTGCCAGCAGCCAAGACAGGGGCTATGGCTACACCTTC.

This chain links TRBV5-1 with TRBJ1-2; the D gene is possibly TRBD1 (5 bases). Germline V CDR1 and CDR2: SGHRS, YFSETQ. This CDR3 comprises 14 residues. V dropped 0 bases and J dropped 7 bases, with 13 bases sitting between them. This CDR3 reads CASSLVGFRVGYTF. Written as DNA, the CDR3 is TGCGCCAGCAGCTTGGTCGGTTTCAGGGTTGGCTACACCTTC.

This clone appeared a few times. The rearrangement joins TRBV9 to TRBJ2-5; TRBD2 matches at 12 bases. Germline trimming cut 2 bases from V and 4 bases from J; bases unmatched to any gene: 3. Germline assignment: CDR1 SGDLS and CDR2 YYNGEE. The CDR3 sequence is 15 residues long. Here the CDR3 reads CASSVGLAGSETQYF. DNA of the CDR3: TGTGCCAGCAGCGTGGGACTAGCGGGTTCAGAGACCCAGTACTTC.